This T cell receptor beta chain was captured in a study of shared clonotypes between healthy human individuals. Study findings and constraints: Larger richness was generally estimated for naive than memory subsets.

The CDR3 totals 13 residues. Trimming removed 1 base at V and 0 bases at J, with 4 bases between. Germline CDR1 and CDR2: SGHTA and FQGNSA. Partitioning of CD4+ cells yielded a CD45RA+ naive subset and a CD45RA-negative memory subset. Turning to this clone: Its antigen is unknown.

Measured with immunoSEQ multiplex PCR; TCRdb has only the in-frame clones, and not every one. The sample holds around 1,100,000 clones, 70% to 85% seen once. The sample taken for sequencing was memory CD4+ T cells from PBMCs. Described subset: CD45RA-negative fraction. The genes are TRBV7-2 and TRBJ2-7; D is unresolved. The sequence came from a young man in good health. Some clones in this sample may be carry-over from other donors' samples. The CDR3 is CASSLDHSYEQYF. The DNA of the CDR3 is TGTGCCAGCAGCTTAGACCACTCCTACGAGCAGTACTTC. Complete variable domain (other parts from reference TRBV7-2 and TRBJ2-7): GAGVSQSPSNKVTEKGKDVELRCDPISGHTALYWYRQSLGQGLEFLIYFQGNSAPDKSGLPSDRFSAERTGGSVSTLTIQRTQQEDSAVYLCASSLDHSYEQYFGPGTRLTVT.